These 5 T cell receptor beta chains were all obtained from the same sample, sequenced in a study of T cells in women clearing cervical HPV infection. The data were produced by immunoSEQ multiplex PCR, yet TCRdb's version contains in-frame clones alone and is incomplete. This table lists tens of thousands of clones. The specimen was blood buffy coat. The receptors derive from a woman between 18 and 69 years old with a cervical HPV16 infection that either progressed to CIN3+ or cleared (not recorded which).

The CDR3 region is CASSPGTVLYNDYTF. CDR3 DNA (partial): TGTGCCAGCTCACCAGGGACAGTCCTATACAATGAC. The chain joins TRBV18 to TRBJ1-2; 7 bases are a match to TRBD1. The DNA ends 3 residues before the CDR3 does, and the rest of the CDR3 is filled in from the germline J gene. The length of the CDR3 is 15 residues. Germline V CDR1 and CDR2: KGHSH, LQKENI.

In the case of this clone: The CDR3 extends 3 residues past the end of the read, so its final part is completed from the germline J gene. The rearrangement links TRBV6-1 to TRBJ2-3; D call uncertain. V gave up 2 bases and J gave up 4 bases, with 13 bases separating them. The CDR3 is 15 residues long. CDR1 and CDR2 from the germline V gene are MNHNS and SASEGT. The chain's CDR3 is CASSERGSSADTQYF. The CDR3 DNA, read in part, is TGTGCCAGCAGTGAACGTGGTAGCAGCGCAGATACG.

With regard to this clone: The CDR3 extends 3 residues past the end of the read, so its final part is completed from the germline J gene. This chain links TRBV5-1 with TRBJ2-3; tentatively, D is TRBD2 (6 bases). The germline V gene has CDR1 SGHRS and CDR2 YFSETQ. The CDR3 runs to 15 residues. Incomplete CDR3 DNA: TGCGCCAGCAGGAGGGGCGGCGGGGACCAAGAGACG. It translates to CASRRGGGDQET. In full, the CDR3 reads CASRRGGGDQETQYF.

Remarks on this clone: The read falls 3 residues short of the CDR3 end, and the missing part is taken from the germline J gene. The chain is built from TRBV7-9 and TRBJ1-1, with D perhaps TRBD1 (6 bases). Germline lookup yields CDR1 SEHNR and CDR2 FQNEAQ (reference sequence). This CDR3 comprises 13 residues. Between the trimmed V and J ends, which lost 1 base and 4 bases, there was a span of 7 bases. The CDR3 DNA, read in part, is TGTGCCAGCAGCTTAGAAGGGGGCACTGAA. This translates into CASSLEGGTE. The entire CDR3 protein is CASSLEGGTEAFF.

A remark on this clone: With the read ending 3 residues before the CDR3 end, the germline J gene is used to fill in that end. The V call is TRBV20-1, the J call TRBJ2-3, with TRBD1 matching 9 bases. V was pared by 3 bases and J by 4 bases, with 8 bases of the junction left unmatched. Germline values: CDR1 DFQATT, CDR2 SNEGSKA (reference sequence). The CDR3 contains 15 residues. The covered CDR3 bases are TGCAGTGCTAGTTTGCGGACAGGGGTACCAGATACG. It yields the protein CSASLRTGVPDT. The complete CDR3 sequence is CSASLRTGVPDTQYF.